This TCR beta chain was observed in a study of regulatory T cells in long-lasting Graves disease. Study details: Graves' patients who were just diagnosed had used antithyroid drugs for under 3 months. The study's findings and limits: Persistent Graves' patients had lower TCR diversity than newly diagnosed ones.

This clonotype was detected a few times. What it recognizes is unknown. Time point indicated: newly diagnosed GD, antithyroid drugs for less than 3 months. Making the TCR library involved RNA that had been extracted from PBMCs. Library construction for TCR beta used iRepertoire HTBI primers and Arm-PCR of CDR3 regions. Each CDR3 protein is one row after TCRdb ran MiXCR on the multiplex PCR reads. The repertoire holds 200,000 to 250,000 distinct CDR3 sequences, less than 20% seen once, with approximately 12% in the top ten. This same sample was also part of a study on T cells in Graves' hyperthyroidism and ophthalmopathy.

The material sequenced was peripheral blood mononuclear cells (PBMCs), taken at new diagnosis, from a patient treated with antithyroid drugs. The receptor was isolated from a woman younger than 45 with Graves disease.

CDR3 loop: CASSIGRNTEAFF. The DNA for the CDR3 is TGTGCCAGTAGTATCGGGAGGAACACTGAAGCTTTCTTT. The V and J genes are TRBV19 and TRBJ1-1; D not certain. CDR1 is LNHDA and CDR2 is SQIVND in the germline V gene (reference sequence). This CDR3 comprises 13 residues. V lost 3 bases and J lost 1, with 6 bases in between.